These T cell receptor beta chains were read from a single sample in a study of response to subunit inactivated influenza vaccine. TCRdb reprocessed the RT-PCR reads via MiXCR and lists one record per CDR3 protein. The repertoire holds roughly 620,000 distinct CDR3 sequences, with around 10% as singletons. The sample was also reused in another study, on T cells expressing NK-cell markers.

Sequenced here: PBMCs from blood, sampled on the day of vaccination. These receptors originate from a man between 45 and 60 years old who received an inactivated influenza vaccine. CDR3s include the opening cysteine and the closing phenylalanine or tryptophan. The order of the fields is D gene, clone size, V gene, J gene, CDR3 DNA, CDR3 protein. A D gene is named only where the DNA matches it firmly. A clone size is listed for some rows: how often the clone was seen (once, few, many), or a class if it is expanded.

.	many	TRBV12-3/TRBV12-4	TRBJ1-2	TGTGCCAGCAGTACGGGTGGCGGCTATGGCTACACCTTC	CASSTGGGYGYTF
.	many	TRBV12-3/TRBV12-4	TRBJ2-5	TGTGCCAGCAGTAGGACCGCGAGAGGAGAGACCCAGTACTTC	CASSRTARGETQYF
.	few	TRBV11-2	TRBJ2-6	TGTGCCAGCAGCTTAGGTCCGGGACACCGGCCGTTTGGGGCCAACGTCCTGACTTTC	CASSLGPGHRPFGANVLTF
.	few	TRBV12-3/TRBV12-4	TRBJ2-3	TGTGCCAGCATCGTAGGGGGGGCCACCACAGATACGCAGTATTTT	CASIVGGATTDTQYF
.	.	TRBV5-6	TRBJ2-6	TGTGCCAGCAGCAGACACTCAGAGGGTTGGCCCAACGTCCTGACTTTC	CASSRHSEGWPNVLTF
.	few	TRBV5-1	TRBJ1-6	TGCGCCAGCAGCTTGCGGCAGGAGGGTAGTTCACCCCTCCACTTT	CASSLRQEGSSPLHF
TRBD2	.	TRBV28	TRBJ2-3	TGTGCCAGCAACTTATTGAGGACTAGCGGGAGGAAGTACACAGATACGCAGTATTTT	CASNLLRTSGRKYTDTQYF
TRBD1	few	TRBV2	TRBJ2-6	TGTGCCAGCAGTGAAAGGGTGACAGGGGGAATTGGGGCCAACGTCCTGACTTTC	CASSERVTGGIGANVLTF
.	few	TRBV12-3/TRBV12-4	TRBJ1-1	TGTGCCAGCAGTTTTTCGTTTAGGGACACTGAAGCTTTCTTT	CASSFSFRDTEAFF
.	.	TRBV12-3/TRBV12-4	TRBJ2-1	TGTGCCAGCATTTCTTTCTACAATGAGCAGTTCTTC	CASISFYNEQFF
.	.	TRBV3-1	TRBJ2-4	TGTGCCAGCAGCCAAATGGCAGGGCCCCGAAACATTCAGTACTTC	CASSQMAGPRNIQYF
.	.	TRBV30	TRBJ2-1	TGTGCCTGGAGTGTACTCACAGCCAGAAGCTCCTACAATGAGCAGTTCTTC	CAWSVLTARSSYNEQFF
.	few	TRBV12-3/TRBV12-4	TRBJ2-5	TGTGCCAGCAGGTCCACCGGGGGTACCCAAGAGACCCAGTACTTC	CASRSTGGTQETQYF
.	.	TRBV18	TRBJ2-7	TGTGCCAGCTCACCCCGGGGGAACCGGGTCAGCGGTGAGCAGTACTTC	CASSPRGNRVSGEQYF
.	few	TRBV12-3/TRBV12-4	TRBJ1-5	TGTGCCAGCAGTTTAGAAGGGGGAGTAAGCAATCAGCCCCAGCATTTT	CASSLEGGVSNQPQHF
TRBD2	.	TRBV19	TRBJ2-4	TGTGCCAGTAGTACACCGACTAGCGGGAGATTGATTGCCAAAAACATTCAGTACTTC	CASSTPTSGRLIAKNIQYF
.	few	TRBV7-9	TRBJ1-1	TGTGCCAGCAGCCCCACAGCCTCTGAAGCTTTCTTT	CASSPTASEAFF
TRBD1	.	TRBV7-9	TRBJ1-6	TGTGCCAGCAGCCAGGGACAGGGCTATAATTCACCCCTCCACTTT	CASSQGQGYNSPLHF
TRBD1	.	TRBV4-1	TRBJ1-1	TGCGCCAGCAGCCAACCGACAGGGGGCAAAGAACGAGCTTTCTTT	CASSQPTGGKERAFF
TRBD2	.	TRBV28	TRBJ2-7	TGTGCCAGCAGTTTCACTAGCGGAGTGATCTACGAGCAGTACTTC	CASSFTSGVIYEQYF
.	.	TRBV30	TRBJ1-1	TGTGCCTGGAGTGTGAACCCCAGGAACACTGAAGCTTTCTTT	CAWSVNPRNTEAFF
.	.	TRBV7-8	TRBJ2-5	TGTGCCAGCAGGCCAAGGCTTAAAGAGACCCAGTACTTC	CASRPRLKETQYF
TRBD2	.	TRBV28	TRBJ2-1	TGTGCCAGCAGTACGAGAACTAGCGGGGAGGGCGATGAGCAGTTCTTC	CASSTRTSGEGDEQFF
.	.	TRBV5-4	TRBJ2-3	TGTGCCAGCAGTAACCGAGTGGGGGTCGGGACAGATACGCAGTATTTT	CASSNRVGVGTDTQYF
.	few	TRBV2	TRBJ2-5	TGTGCCAGCAGTGAGTTTGGGACCCAGTACTTC	CASSEFGTQYF
TRBD1	many	TRBV20-1	TRBJ1-1	TGCAGTGCTAGAGATCTTTTTGGACAGGGGACCACTGAAGCTTTCTTT	CSARDLFGQGTTEAFF
.	.	TRBV11-2	TRBJ2-5	TGTGTCAGCATCCGGGCCCTGGGAGAGACCCAGTACTTC	CVSIRALGETQYF
.	few	TRBV6-1	TRBJ1-1	TGTGCCAGCACCCTAGCCGGGTCGGGCGCTGAAGCTTTCTTT	CASTLAGSGAEAFF
.	.	TRBV29-1	TRBJ2-5	TGCAGCGTTGAAGGGCAGATGGGAGAGACCCAGTACTTC	CSVEGQMGETQYF
.	.	TRBV12-3/TRBV12-4	TRBJ1-4	TGTGCCAGCAAAAGAGCAGCAACTAATGAAAAACTGTTTTTT	CASKRAATNEKLFF
TRBD1	.	TRBV9	TRBJ1-3	TGTGCCAGCAGCGACTCCGGGACAGGGGGCTCTTGGGGAAACACCATATATTTT	CASSDSGTGGSWGNTIYF
TRBD1	.	TRBV6-2/TRBV6-3	TRBJ2-7	TGTGCCAGCAGGACGGACAGGCTCAGCTCCTACGAGCAGTACTTC	CASRTDRLSSYEQYF
TRBD2	.	TRBV5-1	TRBJ2-1	TGCGCCAGCAGCTTGGAGGGACTAGCCTTAGCCTACAATGAGCAGTTCTTC	CASSLEGLALAYNEQFF
TRBD2	medium-sized	TRBV28	TRBJ2-7	TGTGCCAGCAGTTTATGGCGCCGGGGGGTCGAGCAGTACTTC	CASSLWRRGVEQYF
TRBD2	.	TRBV29-1	TRBJ2-1	TGCAGCGTCAGCGGGGGGTGGAATGAGCAGTTCTTC	CSVSGGWNEQFF
.	.	TRBV4-3	TRBJ2-5	TGCGCCAGCAGCCAAGATCAATCAGTGGGGGGCAAATCGAAGTACTTC	CASSQDQSVGGKSKYF
.	few	TRBV7-2	TRBJ2-2	TGTGCCAGCAGCTTATGGCAGGGGGGAACCGGGGAGCTGTTTTTT	CASSLWQGGTGELFF
.	few	TRBV7-2	TRBJ2-5	TGTGCCAGCAGCTTAGGAGGGGCCCTGGGGGGGACCCAGTACTTC	CASSLGGALGGTQYF
.	few	TRBV5-1	TRBJ1-2	TGCGCCAGCAGCTTGGATCCCAGTAAGGGCTACACCTTC	CASSLDPSKGYTF
TRBD2	many	TRBV28	TRBJ2-7	TGTGCCAGCAGTCCGTGGTATGGGACTAGCGAAAACGAGCAGTACTTC	CASSPWYGTSENEQYF
.	few	TRBV3-1	TRBJ2-1	TGTGCCAGCAGCCGTAGGGACGGCTACAATGAGCAGTTCTTC	CASSRRDGYNEQFF
TRBD1	.	TRBV5-1	TRBJ2-7	TGCGCCAGCAGCTGGGGAAAAGTCGGACAGGGCTACGAGCAGTACTTC	CASSWGKVGQGYEQYF
.	few	TRBV12-3/TRBV12-4	TRBJ2-1	TGTGCCAGCTCGAAGGGGGGGGTTAGGAATGAGCAGTTCTTC	CASSKGGVRNEQFF
.	few	TRBV19	TRBJ1-2	TGTGCCAGTAATCCAGATGGCAGATACTATGGCTACACCTTC	CASNPDGRYYGYTF
TRBD2	few	TRBV7-2	TRBJ2-1	TGTGCCAGCAGCTTTAGCGGGAGGGCCTACAATGAGCAGTTCTTC	CASSFSGRAYNEQFF
TRBD2	many	TRBV6-5	TRBJ2-5	TGTGCCAGCAGTTACGGTGGTGGTTGGGCGGGGGGCCGGGAGACCCAGTACTTC	CASSYGGGWAGGRETQYF
.	.	TRBV5-1	TRBJ2-3	TGCGCCAGCAGCTTCCGCGGAGGGGCTAGCACAGATACGCAGTATTTT	CASSFRGGASTDTQYF
TRBD1	.	TRBV3-1	TRBJ2-5	TGTGCCAGCAGCCAAGAGGGACAGGGCCTAGAGACCCAGTACTTC	CASSQEGQGLETQYF